The following is a T cell receptor beta chain sequence with its context. What it binds is not known. Germline CDR1 reads SGDLS; CDR2 reads YYNGEE. The CDR3 covers 14 residues. Trimming cost V 4 bases and J 7 bases, with 14 bases left between them. The data originate from a study of beta chain features in type 1 diabetes. Study-wide findings and caveats: Moderate but significant shortening of TCRB CDR3s was recorded in all four CD4+ subsets from Type 1 diabetes patients.

Expressed TCRB transcripts were sequenced, since all the RNA that had been isolated was reverse transcribed. Sequenced by immunoSEQ multiplex PCR; TCRdb stores in-frame clones only, minus some. Counted here are 130,000 or so clones, around 8.8% occurring once; the ten biggest clones make up roughly 0.75%. The clonotype originates from a man aged 25 to 40 with type 1 diabetes. Input material: central memory CD4+ T cells from blood. The rearrangement joins TRBV9 to TRBJ1-4, with D unresolved. CDR3 amino acids: CASSSPGDGEKLFF. CDR3 sequence (DNA): TGTGCCAGCAGCTCCCCCGGGGATGGTGAAAAACTGTTTTTT.